This paragraph reports one TCR beta chain. Its cognate antigen is unknown. The sample originates from a study of T cell responses to AZD1222 COVID-19 vaccine. Profiling relied on immunoSEQ multiplex PCR, and the TCRdb table lists in-frame clones only, not all of them. The repertoire holds some 120,000 clones, with roughly 85% as singletons. This CDR3 region has 17 residues. Germline trimming cut 4 bases from V and 2 bases from J; bases unmatched to any gene: 8. Findings of the study overall: Spike-specific TCR breadth and depth went up after people got two AZD1222 doses.

The chain combines TRBV5-3 with TRBJ2-4, with 11 positions matching TRBD1. TRBV5-3 falls under the ORF class, with uncertain function. This TCR was sampled from an adult in good health. The material sequenced was peripheral blood, taken on day 0 of AZD1222 vaccination. The CDR3: CARSPWTGGSSKNIQYF. The CDR3 DNA follows: TGTGCCAGAAGCCCTTGGACAGGGGGCTCTTCCAAAAACATTCAGTACTTC.